These 9 T cell receptor beta chains originate from one sample sequenced in a study of blood T cell repertoires in COVID-19. Sequenced by immunoSEQ multiplex PCR; TCRdb stores in-frame clones only, minus some. The sample includes around 26,000 clones, 70% to 90% of them seen just once. Sample: peripheral blood. These receptors originate from a human donor with active COVID-19. The donor label of this sample is uncertain.

The chain carries TRBV15 and TRBJ2-1; 15 bases line up with TRBD2. The V gene's germline CDR1 is LNHNV and CDR2 YYDKDF (reference sequence). V shed 3 bases and J 10 bases; nucleotides not matched to a gene: 10. The CDR3 contains 17 residues. The CDR3 DNA reads as TGTGCCACCAGCAGCTTCTCGGGACTAGCGGGAGGAGGGGAGCAGTTCTTC. It specifies CATSSFSGLAGGGEQFF. The full variable domain, in which reference TRBV15 and TRBJ2-1 provide the parts outside the CDR3, is DAMVIQNPRYQVTQFGKPVTLSCSQTLNHNVMYWYQQKSSQAPKLLFHYYDKDFNNEADTPDNFQSRRPNTSFCFLDIRSPGLGDTAMYLCATSSFSGLAGGGEQFFGPGTRLTVL.

The V call is TRBV15, the J call TRBJ2-3; D is unclear. V lost 1 base and J 5 bases, leaving 4 bases between the germline ends. The germline gives CDR1 LNHNV, CDR2 YYDKDF (reference sequence). The CDR3 loop spans 12 amino acids. The CDR3 loop is CATSRGVDTQYF. CDR3 nucleotide sequence: TGTGCCACCAGCAGAGGAGTAGATACGCAGTATTTT.

This chain uses TRBV2 with TRBJ2-1; D is unresolved. The CDR3 loop spans 15 amino acids. CDR1 is SNHLY and CDR2 is FYNNEI in the germline V gene. The V gene lost 4 bases and the J gene lost 0 bases, with 10 bases spanning the gap. CDR3 sequence: CASSAQMSSYNEQFF. The CDR3 nucleotides are TGTGCCAGCAGTGCACAGATGAGCTCCTACAATGAGCAGTTCTTC.

The chain employs TRBV7-6 and TRBJ1-5; tentatively, D is TRBD1 (5 bases). The CDR3 is 18 residues long. The V gene's germline CDR1 is SGHVS and CDR2 FNYEAQ. The V end was cut by 0 bases, the J end by 0 bases, with 15 bases between. CDR3 sequence reads: CASSLAPGGGGSNQPQHF. The CDR3 DNA reads TGTGCCAGCAGCTTAGCGCCGGGGGGAGGTGGTAGCAATCAGCCCCAGCATTTT.

The J gene is TRBJ1-1, the V gene TRBV19; D is ambiguous. Germline V lookup: CDR1 LNHDA, CDR2 SQIVND (reference sequence). The germline V and J ends were trimmed by 3 bases and 7 bases, with 9 bases remaining between them. The CDR3 runs 12 residues. In DNA, the CDR3 is TGTGCCAGTAGTATCCCTGGCGGTGAAGCTTTCTTT. It encodes CASSIPGGEAFF.

V gene TRBV29-1 combines with J gene TRBJ2-1; D tentatively reads TRBD1 or TRBD2 (5 bases each). The CDR3 is 11 residues long. Germline lookup yields CDR1 SQVTM and CDR2 ANQGSEA. Between the trimmed V and J ends, which lost 7 bases and 6 bases, there was a span of 10 bases. The CDR3 bases are TGCAGCGGGGGGTTCGGCAATGAGCAGTTCTTC. It specifies CSGGFGNEQFF.

Here the CDR3 DNA reads TGTGCCTGGGGACAGTATCTCTATGGCTACACCTTC. It is translated as CAWGQYLYGYTF. The chain carries TRBV30 and TRBJ1-2, with D perhaps matching TRBD1 (6 bases). The CDR3 runs to 12 residues. V shed 5 bases and J shed 4 bases, with 11 bases lying between them. Germline V gene sequence: CDR1 GTSNPN, CDR2 SVGIG (reference sequence).

The rearrangement joins TRBV24-1 to TRBJ2-1; D not resolved. Per the germline V gene, CDR1 is KGHDR and CDR2 is SFDVKD. V lost 4 bases and J 6 bases, leaving 18 bases between the germline ends. The CDR3 runs 16 residues. The DNA of the CDR3 is TGTGCCACCAGTGACCCCAAGGAGAGCTTTCTCAATGAGCAGTTCTTC. It encodes CATSDPKESFLNEQFF.

The chain carries TRBV7-9 and TRBJ2-1, with a weak D call TRBD1 (5 bases). Between the trimmed V and J ends, which lost 0 bases and 0 bases, there was a span of 9 bases. There are 16 residues in the CDR3. The germline V gene encodes CDR1 SEHNR and CDR2 FQNEAQ (reference sequence). The CDR3 is CASSLATAPSYNEQFF. In DNA form, the CDR3 reads TGTGCCAGCAGCTTAGCGACAGCTCCCTCCTACAATGAGCAGTTCTTC. The full variable domain, with the rest looked up from reference TRBV7-9 and TRBJ2-1, is DTGVSQNPRHKITKRGQNVTFRCDPISEHNRLYWYRQTLGQGPEFLTYFQNEAQLEKSRLLSDRFSAERPKGSFSTLEIQRTEQGDSAMYLCASSLATAPSYNEQFFGPGTRLTVL.